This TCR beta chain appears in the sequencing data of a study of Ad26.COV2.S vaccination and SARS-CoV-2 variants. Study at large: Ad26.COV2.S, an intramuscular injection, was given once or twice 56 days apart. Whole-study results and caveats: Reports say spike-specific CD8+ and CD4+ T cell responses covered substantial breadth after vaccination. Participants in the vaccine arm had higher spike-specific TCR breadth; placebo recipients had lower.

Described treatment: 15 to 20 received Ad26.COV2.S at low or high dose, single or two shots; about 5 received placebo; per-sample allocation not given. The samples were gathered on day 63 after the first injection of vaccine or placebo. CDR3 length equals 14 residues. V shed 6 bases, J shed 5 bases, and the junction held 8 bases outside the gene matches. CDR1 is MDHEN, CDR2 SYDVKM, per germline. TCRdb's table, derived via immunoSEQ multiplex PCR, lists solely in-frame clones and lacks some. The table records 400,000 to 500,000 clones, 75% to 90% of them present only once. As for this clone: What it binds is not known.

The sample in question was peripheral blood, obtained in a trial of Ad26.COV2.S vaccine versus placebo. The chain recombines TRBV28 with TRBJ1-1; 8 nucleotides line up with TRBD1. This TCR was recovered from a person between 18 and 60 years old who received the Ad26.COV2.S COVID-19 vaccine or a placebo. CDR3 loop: CASRGGQGDTEAFF. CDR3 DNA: TGTGCCAGCAGGGGTGGACAGGGTGATACTGAAGCTTTCTTT.